Presented here are 27 T cell receptor beta chains from one specimen sequenced in a study of molecular identifiers for immune sequencing clone quantification. TCRdb itself ran the PCR reads through MiXCR, one entry per CDR3 protein. The top ten clones hold around 1.6% of a sample with 12,000 or so distinct CDR3 sequences, roughly 18% of them seen once. The specimen sequenced was naive CD8+ T cells from blood, with Jurkat cell RNA spiked in. Indicated subset: FACS-sorted CD8+CD4-CCR7+CD45RA+ naive T cells. Source of these receptors: a human donor in good health. Some libraries in this study had Jurkat cell RNA spiked in.

This clonotype was seen a handful of times. The chain recombines TRBV7-9 with TRBJ2-5; D is undetermined. In germline, CDR1 is SEHNR, CDR2 FQNEAQ (reference sequence). The CDR3 is made up of 15 amino acids. Trimming shortened V by 1 base and J by 2 bases, and 11 bases separated the two germline ends. The CDR3 here is CASSLVPYEQETQYF. Here the CDR3 DNA reads TGTGCCAGCAGCTTAGTGCCATATGAACAAGAGACCCAGTACTTC. Filled out from reference TRBV7-9 and TRBJ2-5, the complete variable domain reads DTGVSQNPRHKITKRGQNVTFRCDPISEHNRLYWYRQTLGQGPEFLTYFQNEAQLEKSRLLSDRFSAERPKGSFSTLEIQRTEQGDSAMYLCASSLVPYEQETQYFGPGTRLLVL.

This clonotype was observed at least ten times. The chain uses TRBV4-1 and TRBJ2-7; 9 bases are shared with TRBD2. Unmatched junction bases numbered 8, after V lost 2 bases and J lost 6 bases. The V gene's germline CDR1 is MGHRA and CDR2 YSYEKL. The CDR3 consists of 15 residues. The CDR3 loop is CASSQSGTSLSEQYF. CDR3 bases: TGCGCCAGCAGCCAATCCGGGACTAGCCTAAGCGAGCAGTACTTC.

This clonotype is medium-sized (0.01 to 0.1%) in the sample. This rearrangement joins TRBV23-1 to TRBJ2-4; D is unclear. TRBV23-1 is flagged as an ORF with uncertain function. V shed 0 bases and J shed 0 bases, with 15 bases lying between them. CDR3 length equals 18 residues. CDR3 protein: CASSQSCSFGLAKNIQYF. The CDR3 DNA sequence: TGCGCCAGCAGTCAATCGTGCAGTTTTGGCCTAGCCAAAAACATTCAGTACTTC.

By share, this clonotype ranks as medium-sized. This chain uses TRBV5-1 with TRBJ2-7; D gene unclear. This CDR3 is built from 16 residues. Germline-derived CDR1 and CDR2 are SGHRS and YFSETQ. V lost 0 bases and J lost 2, with 15 bases in between. The CDR3 coding sequence is TGCGCCAGCAGCTTGGACTTAACAGATATTACCTACGAGCAGTACTTC. Protein product: CASSLDLTDITYEQYF.

This clonotype was detected only a few times. This rearrangement joins TRBV28 to TRBJ2-7; D unclear. Germline V gene sequence: CDR1 MDHEN, CDR2 SYDVKM. The CDR3 is made up of 15 amino acids. Deletions cut 6 bases from V and 2 bases from J, with 17 bases between. The CDR3 DNA reads as TGTGCCAGCAGCCTTCCGAAGGGAATACCCTACGAGCAGTACTTC. Protein product: CASSLPKGIPYEQYF.

This clonotype was seen a single time. V is TRBV28 and J is TRBJ2-7; 8 nucleotides align to TRBD2. Germline CDR1 is MDHEN and CDR2 is SYDVKM. V dropped 1 base and J dropped 10; count of bases not matched to a gene: 12. CDR3 length equals 15 residues. The CDR3 DNA follows: TGTGCCAGCAGTTTATCCCCCAGCGGGGGCTTCGCACAGTACTTC. Residues: CASSLSPSGGFAQYF.

The genes are TRBV20-1 and TRBJ2-3; TRBD2 aligns across 10 bases. The CDR3 is 18 residues long. Per the germline V gene, CDR1 is DFQATT and CDR2 is SNEGSKA (reference sequence). The trim removed 0 bases at V and 2 bases at J, leaving 11 bases unmatched. CDR3 bases: TGCAGTGCTAGAGATCCGTGGGGGACTAGCGACTCCACAGATACGCAGTATTTT. Translation: CSARDPWGTSDSTDTQYF.

This clonotype was seen at least ten times. J is TRBJ1-1 and V is TRBV27; 7 nucleotides match TRBD1. This CDR3 is built from 16 residues. Germline loops: CDR1 MNHEY, CDR2 SMNVEV (reference sequence). The V segment lost 2 bases and the J segment 6 bases; nucleotides outside the gene matches: 12. This chain's CDR3 is CASSLTPWDSLSEAFF. DNA of the CDR3: TGTGCCAGCAGTTTAACCCCTTGGGACAGCCTTTCTGAAGCTTTCTTT.

This clonotype was seen at least ten times. This sequence joins TRBV29-1 and TRBJ1-5; no firm D call. V lost 5 bases and J 3 bases, leaving 8 bases between the germline ends. Germline V gene sequence: CDR1 SQVTM, CDR2 ANQGSEA. The CDR3 consists of 12 residues. The CDR3 sequence: CSVRQDNQPQHF. In DNA, the CDR3 is TGCAGCGTTCGGCAGGACAATCAGCCCCAGCATTTT.

About this clonotype itself: At one end, the junction sequence differs from germline, possibly due to a read error. V is TRBV6-2 or TRBV6-3 and J is TRBJ2-7; D perhaps matches TRBD2 (7 bases). CDR3 size: 15 residues. Per germline, CDR1 MNHEY and CDR2 SVGEGT. CDR3 sequence reads: CSSRASGGFEDEQYF. Here the CDR3 DNA reads TGTTCCAGCAGAGCTTCGGGGGGCTTTGAGGACGAGCAGTACTTC.

In its sample, this clonotype is medium-sized. The V and J genes are TRBV19 and TRBJ2-1; 7 bases agree with TRBD2. Germline V gene data show CDR1 as LNHDA and CDR2 as SQIVND (reference sequence). The CDR3 totals 15 residues. V gave up 1 base and J gave up 5 bases; unmatched junction bases: 5. The CDR3 bases are TGTGCCAGTAGTATAGGGCCCGGGACTAACAATGAGCAGTTCTTC. Its protein product is CASSIGPGTNNEQFF.

This clonotype was recorded many times. CDR3 residues: CATSRDLGSSYNEQFF. CDR3 DNA sequence: TGTGCCACCAGCAGAGATCTGGGGAGCTCCTACAATGAGCAGTTCTTC. The gene calls are TRBV15 and TRBJ2-1; maybe TRBD2 (5 bases). CDR1 and CDR2 from the germline V gene are LNHNV and YYDKDF (reference sequence). This CDR3 contains 16 residues. The V end was cut by 0 bases, the J end by 0 bases, with 9 bases between.

The chain has TRBV19 and TRBJ1-1; D possibly corresponds to TRBD1 (5 bases). CDR1 LNHDA and CDR2 SQIVND come from the germline V gene (reference sequence). V was trimmed by 7 bases and J by 7 bases, leaving 25 bases between them. This CDR3 region has 16 residues. CDR3 sequence reads: CASTLLIGRVIGEAFF. The CDR3 DNA reads as TGTGCCAGTACTCTCCTAATCGGCAGGGTAATTGGTGAAGCTTTCTTT.

At least ten counts were recorded for this clonotype. This sequence joins TRBV5-4 and TRBJ2-3, with TRBD2 matching 7 bases. J lost 0 bases, V lost 4 bases, and 5 bases had no gene match. Germline V lookup: CDR1 SGHNT, CDR2 YYREEE (reference sequence). The CDR3 length is 15 residues. CDR3 protein: CASSMSGASTDTQYF. CDR3 coding DNA: TGTGCCAGCAGCATGAGCGGGGCTAGCACAGATACGCAGTATTTT.

The J gene is TRBJ2-7, the V gene TRBV6-1; 15 nucleotides line up with TRBD2. V lost 4 bases and J lost 3; bases outside the gene matches: 7. Germline assignment: CDR1 MNHNS and CDR2 SASEGT. There are 17 residues in the CDR3. DNA of the CDR3: TGTGCCAGCAGTGCTCCCCCGGGACTAGCGGGAGGCTACGAGCAGTACTTC. Protein product: CASSAPPGLAGGYEQYF.

This clonotype was detected ten times or more. The CDR3: CASSLRLAGHQYEQYF. The CDR3 bases are TGTGCCAGCAGCCTCCGACTAGCGGGACACCAATACGAGCAGTACTTC. The chain uses TRBV11-3 and TRBJ2-7; 11 bases align to TRBD2. The germline V gene has CDR1 SGHNT and CDR2 YENEEA. CDR3 size: 16 residues. The V and J ends lost 5 bases and 4 bases, in that order; junction bases with no gene match: 10. Filled out from reference TRBV11-3 and TRBJ2-7, the complete variable domain reads EAGVVQSPRYKIIEKKQPVAFWCNPISGHNTLYWYLQNLGQGPELLIRYENEEAVDDSQLPKDRFSAERLKGVDSTLKIQPAELGDSAVYLCASSLRLAGHQYEQYFGPGTRLTVT.

The sample holds many counts of this clonotype. Since a much larger clone is just one base distant, this may be a read error. The rearrangement uses TRBV5-1 and TRBJ1-6; D is uncertain. There are 16 residues in the CDR3. In germline, CDR1 is SGHRS, CDR2 YFSETQ. The V end lost 3 bases, the J end lost 3 bases, and 13 bases lay between the germline ends. The CDR3 loop is CASSSSLSCYNSPLHF. The CDR3 bases are TGCGCCAGCAGCTCCAGCCTGAGCTGCTATAATTCACCCCTCCACTTT.

The DNA for the CDR3 is TGTGCCAGCAGCCGACACCTTCCCGGGGACAGGGGTGAATACACCGGGGAGCTGTTTTTT. Its translation: CASSRHLPGDRGEYTGELFF. This chain joins TRBV28 and TRBJ2-2; TRBD1 agrees at 10 bases. CDR3 length equals 20 residues. Germline V gene lookup returns CDR1 MDHEN and CDR2 SYDVKM. Germline trimming cut 6 bases from V and 3 bases from J; bases unmatched to any gene: 19.

The V call is TRBV4-1, the J call TRBJ1-5; D might be TRBD1 (5 bases). Germline values: CDR1 MGHRA, CDR2 YSYEKL. Trimming removed 3 bases from V and 5 bases from J, with 17 bases in between. The CDR3 extends over 16 amino acids. The CDR3 DNA sequence: TGCGCCAGCAGCCAGGAGGACACCCAAATCCATCAGCCCCAGCATTTT. Protein: CASSQEDTQIHQPQHF.

The chain employs TRBV27 and TRBJ1-6, with D uncertain. CDR1 is MNHEY, CDR2 SMNVEV, per germline (reference sequence). The CDR3 is 16 amino acids. V shed 4 bases and J shed 1 base, with 11 bases lying between them. The CDR3: CASSSRMESYNSPLHF. The CDR3 DNA follows: TGTGCCAGCAGTTCCCGCATGGAATCCTATAATTCACCCCTCCACTTT.

The rearrangement uses TRBV28 and TRBJ2-1, with 7 bases identical to TRBD2. CDR1 is MDHEN, CDR2 SYDVKM, per germline. V gave up 5 bases and J gave up 2 bases; unmatched junction bases: 6. The CDR3 contains 15 residues. The CDR3 spells CASSQLAVPYNEQFF. The CDR3 DNA is TGTGCCAGCAGTCAGCTAGCGGTACCCTACAATGAGCAGTTCTTC.

Concerning this clonotype itself: A read error may explain this, as a much larger clone is one base away. The V gene is TRBV28, the J gene TRBJ1-2; D is ambiguous. Germline V lookup: CDR1 MDHEN, CDR2 SYDVKM. There are 11 residues in the CDR3. CDR3: CATSSMYGYTF. The CDR3 DNA follows: TGTGCCACCAGTTCCATGTATGGCTACACCTTC.

In this sample, this clonotype turned up many times. The chain joins TRBV6-5 to TRBJ2-3, with 12 bases matching TRBD2. Unmatched junction bases numbered 8, after V lost 6 bases and J lost 1 base. CDR3 size: 17 residues. Germline CDR1 and CDR2: MNHEY and SVGAGI. The CDR3 protein is CASRLLAGGLGTDTQYF. The CDR3 coding sequence is TGTGCCAGCAGACTTCTAGCGGGAGGGTTAGGCACAGATACGCAGTATTTT.

This clonotype showed up many times. The J gene is TRBJ2-1, the V gene TRBV5-1, with D unclear. CDR3 size: 11 residues. Per germline, CDR1 SGHRS and CDR2 YFSETQ. Trimming stripped 0 bases from V and 9 bases from J, with 4 bases between. The CDR3 bases are TGCGCCAGCAGCTTGGCGAGTGAGCAGTTCTTC. Translation: CASSLASEQFF.

V gene TRBV5-3 combines with J gene TRBJ2-7; 8 bases fit TRBD2. TRBV5-3 is assigned to the ORF class and has an uncertain function. V lost 8 bases to trimming and J lost 0 bases; unmatched junction nucleotides: 13. There are 16 residues in the CDR3. This CDR3 is CASSENTGTSSYEQYF. The DNA of the CDR3 is TGTGCCAGCAGCGAAAATACCGGGACTAGCTCCTACGAGCAGTACTTC.

This clonotype is medium-sized in the sample. CDR3 DNA: TGCGCCAGCAGCCAAGATAGTCGGGCAGATACGCAGTATTTT. It is translated as CASSQDSRADTQYF. The chain carries TRBV4-3 and TRBJ2-3; no clear D gene. The CDR3 loop spans 14 amino acids. Trimming shortened V by 0 bases and J by 4 bases, and 8 bases separated the two germline ends. Germline V gives CDR1 LGHNA, CDR2 YSLEER.

Ten or more counts support this clonotype. This chain connects TRBV7-3 to TRBJ2-5; a possible D gene is TRBD1 (6 bases). The CDR3 extends over 14 amino acids. V lost 5 bases to trimming and J lost 5 bases, with 15 bases between them. Germline CDR1 and CDR2: SGHTA and FQGTGA. The CDR3 region has the DNA TGTGCCAGCAGCCCGACAGGTGTGGAGGAGACCCAGTACTTC. Its protein is CASSPTGVEETQYF.